The entry that follows covers one T cell receptor beta chain sequence. This entry is derived from a study of cytomegalovirus exposure and HLA in healthy donors. Looking at the study overall: For the approximately 400 genotyped donors, roughly 80% fell within the Caucasian-associated ancestry cluster.

The primer mix had 60 Vbeta and 13 Jbeta primers. Measured with immunoSEQ multiplex PCR; TCRdb has only the in-frame clones, and not every one. Its clone listing holds over 100,000 clones. V was clipped by 5 bases and J by 3 bases, with 14 bases between them. Germline V CDR1 and CDR2: MNHEY, SVGAGI. The CDR3 covers 16 residues. The sequenced sample consisted of PBMCs. This sequence was found in a man aged 30 to 39 in good health and CMV-seronegative. The chain couples TRBV6-5 to TRBJ1-6; D possibly corresponds to TRBD1 (5 bases). In nucleotides, the CDR3 is TGTGCCAGCAGTAACTTGGGGGGGGTCTATAATTCACCCCTCCACTTT. As protein: CASSNLGGVYNSPLHF.